This TCR beta chain came from a study of cytomegalovirus exposure and HLA in healthy donors. Worth noting for this clone: The target antigen is unknown.

Study-level findings and limits: Later examination showed HLA-associated TCR beta chains had greater clonal expansion than equally common others. Many donors shared some public TCRs, even though most TCR sequences were rare. Apart from CMV serostatus, no immune exposure information was available.

PCR used 60 Vbeta primers and 13 Jbeta primers. The repertoire was sequenced with immunoSEQ multiplex PCR; TCRdb's copy has only in-frame clones and lacks some. The data contain under 95,000 clones, over 60% of them seen just once; the ten biggest clones take up approximately 5.3%. It was healthy bone marrow donors who served as donors. Sequencing input: PBMCs. This sequence originates from a man aged 30-40 years in good health and CMV-seropositive.

The CDR3 region has the DNA TGTGCCAGCAGCTTACGACAGGGAGATTCCATAAATGAAAAACTGTTTTTT. Amino acids: CASSLRQGDSINEKLFF. The chain links TRBV7-9 to TRBJ1-4, with 7 bases aligning to TRBD1. Trimming took 2 bases from V and 5 from J; bases not matched to a gene: 11. The CDR3 spans 17 residues. Germline V lookup: CDR1 SEHNR, CDR2 FQNEAQ (reference sequence). Variable domain in full (rest from reference TRBV7-9 and TRBJ1-4): DTGVSQNPRHKITKRGQNVTFRCDPISEHNRLYWYRQTLGQGPEFLTYFQNEAQLEKSRLLSDRFSAERPKGSFSTLEIQRTEQGDSAMYLCASSLRQGDSINEKLFFGSGTQLSVL.